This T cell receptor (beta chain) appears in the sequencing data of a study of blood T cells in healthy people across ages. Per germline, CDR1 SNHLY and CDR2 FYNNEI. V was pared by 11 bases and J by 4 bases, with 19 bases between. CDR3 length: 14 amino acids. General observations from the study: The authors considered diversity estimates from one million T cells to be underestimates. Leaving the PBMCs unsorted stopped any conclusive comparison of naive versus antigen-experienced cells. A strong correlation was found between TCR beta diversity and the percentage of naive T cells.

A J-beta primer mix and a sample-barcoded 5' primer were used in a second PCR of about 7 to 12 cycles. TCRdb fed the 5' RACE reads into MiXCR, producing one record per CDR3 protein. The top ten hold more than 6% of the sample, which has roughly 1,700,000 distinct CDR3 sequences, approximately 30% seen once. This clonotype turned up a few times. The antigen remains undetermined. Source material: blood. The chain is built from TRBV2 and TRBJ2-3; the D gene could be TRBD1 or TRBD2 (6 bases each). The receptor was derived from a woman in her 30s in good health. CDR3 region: CAGGLGRGPDTQYF. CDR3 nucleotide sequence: TGTGCCGGGGGGCTTGGGAGAGGGCCAGATACGCAGTATTTT. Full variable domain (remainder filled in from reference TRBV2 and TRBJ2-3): EPEVTQTPSHQVTQMGQEVILRCVPISNHLYFYWYRQILGQKVEFLVSFYNNEISEKSEIFDDQFSVERPDGSNFTLKIRSTKLEDSAMYFCAGGLGRGPDTQYFGPGTRLTVL.